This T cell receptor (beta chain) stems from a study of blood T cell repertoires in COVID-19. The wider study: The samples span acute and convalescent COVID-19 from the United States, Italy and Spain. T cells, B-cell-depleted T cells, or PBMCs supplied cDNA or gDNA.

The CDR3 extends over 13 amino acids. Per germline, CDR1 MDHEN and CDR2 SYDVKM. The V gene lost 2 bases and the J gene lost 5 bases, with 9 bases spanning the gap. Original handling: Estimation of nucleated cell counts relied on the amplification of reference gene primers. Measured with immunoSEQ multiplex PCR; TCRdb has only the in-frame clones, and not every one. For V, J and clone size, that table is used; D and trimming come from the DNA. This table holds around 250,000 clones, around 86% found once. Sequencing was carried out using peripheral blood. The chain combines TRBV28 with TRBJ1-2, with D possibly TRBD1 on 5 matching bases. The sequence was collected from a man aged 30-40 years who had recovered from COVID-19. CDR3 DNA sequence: TGTGCCAGCAGTTTAGGGGCTCATTATGGCTACACCTTC. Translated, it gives CASSLGAHYGYTF.